This T cell receptor beta chain was recovered during a study of cytomegalovirus exposure and HLA in healthy donors. Study results and limitations: Later analysis identified a missense DCLRE1C variant that was linked to TCR beta V- and J-gene trimming.

PCR primers comprised 60 Vbeta and 13 Jbeta primers. Assay: immunoSEQ multiplex PCR; the TCRdb copy retains only in-frame clones and omits some. The repertoire holds some 170,000 clones, with roughly 76% as singletons. As to this clone: As yet, its antigen is unknown.

Per germline, CDR1 LNHDA and CDR2 SQIVND (reference sequence). The V and J ends lost 1 base and 6 bases respectively, with 19 bases between them. This CDR3 is 17 amino acids long. The J gene is TRBJ1-5, the V gene TRBV19; D is perhaps TRBD1 (5 bases). The receptor's source is a young woman in good health and CMV-seropositive. Source material: PBMCs. DNA for the CDR3: TGTGCCAGTAGTATAGTGGGTACGGCCTTTCAGGGTCAGCCCCAGCATTTT. It is translated as CASSIVGTAFQGQPQHF.